This T cell receptor beta chain came from a study of blood T cell repertoires in COVID-19. Some clones are missing from TCRdb's copy, which holds only in-frame ones; the method was immunoSEQ multiplex PCR. Of about 230,000 clones in the sample, around nine tenths were seen once. The CDR3 has 16 amino acids. With V trimmed by 4 bases and J by 4 bases, 11 bases remained unmatched. The germline gives CDR1 SGHTA, CDR2 FQGNSA. The rearrangement uses TRBV7-2 and TRBJ2-5, with 8 bases aligning to TRBD2. The sequenced sample consisted of PBMCs or T cells enriched from blood (not recorded which). The receptor comes from a woman younger than 45 with acute COVID-19. In nucleotides, the CDR3 is TGTGCCAGCAGCTCGATGGCGGGGGGAATAGGAGAGACCCAGTACTTC. Its translation: CASSSMAGGIGETQYF.